The rows below give T cell receptor beta chains drawn from one sample of a study of Graves' ophthalmopathy and Graves' hyperthyroidism. From the multiplex PCR reads, TCRdb called clonotypes with MiXCR, one entry per CDR3 protein. This table holds over a million distinct CDR3 sequences, about 35% found once. Sequenced: peripheral blood or thyroid tissue (not recorded which). The receptor source for this set is an adult man with Graves' hyperthyroidism. Each CDR3 is given with its conserved first and last residue.

TRBJ2-3,TRBV20-1,CSARHAGESPDTQYF
TRBJ2-7,TRBV2,CASSPTLTGEADYEQYF
TRBJ2-7,TRBV12-3/TRBV12-4,CASSRGQGEQYF
TRBJ1-2,TRBV29-1,CSAGQDRVEDYGYTF
TRBJ1-5,TRBV15,CATSRYGPVGQPQHF
TRBJ1-4,TRBV10-3,CAIRGESTNEKLFF
TRBJ2-7,TRBV29-1,CSAGTGELREQYF
TRBJ2-7,TRBV20-1,CSATRAYEQYF
TRBJ2-5,TRBV10-1,CASSEYMGGETQYF
TRBJ1-6,TRBV12-3/TRBV12-4,CASSLDWGSPLHF
TRBJ1-4,TRBV7-7,CASSPKAWEGKLFF
TRBJ2-7,TRBV7-2,CASSQVSGGGHEQYF
TRBJ1-5,TRBV6-6,CASNLAAYNQPQHF
TRBJ1-2,TRBV28,CASRSTGDYGYTF
TRBJ1-1,TRBV29-1,CSARTPTGNGAFF
TRBJ1-5,TRBV10-3,CATSESRGERQPQHF
TRBJ1-6,TRBV6-5,CASGTGTDNSPLHF
TRBJ2-7,TRBV4-1,CASSQVQVEEQYF
TRBJ2-5,TRBV29-1,CRVADVRGVGETQYF
TRBJ1-5,TRBV12-3/TRBV12-4,CASTLSGGSQPQHF
TRBJ1-6,TRBV7-8,CASRLTRSSYNSPLHF
TRBJ1-1,TRBV29-1,CSATQTITEAFF
TRBJ2-7,TRBV4-3,CASSQDPRQHYEQYF
TRBJ1-1,TRBV9,CASSPSRRGWAEAFF
TRBJ2-7,TRBV6-6,CASSSSGSIYEQYF
TRBJ2-6,TRBV7-3,CASSLNSGQGLQLGANVLTF
TRBJ2-7,TRBV2,CASSSGGLAYEQYF
TRBJ2-7,TRBV7-9,CASSLEQKTYEQYF
TRBJ1-5,TRBV29-1,CSSVRVGQPQHF
TRBJ2-7,TRBV15,CATSSLRGSYEQYF
TRBJ1-5,TRBV10-2,CASGGTDQPQHF
TRBJ1-5,TRBV12-3/TRBV12-4,CASSLAPGTGGSGSNQPQHF
TRBJ1-1,TRBV20-1,CSARLDRGMVSEAFF
TRBJ1-5,TRBV2,CASSLGQSVNQPQHF
TRBJ1-1,TRBV25-1,CASSLRAEDGTEAFF
TRBJ1-6,TRBV7-9,CASSARTVNSPLHF
TRBJ1-2,TRBV7-9,CASSTGDYGYTF
TRBJ1-5,TRBV29-1,CSVERTGRETQHF
TRBJ2-2,TRBV2,CASTEGWAGELFF
TRBJ1-1,TRBV20-1,CSASGTGTEAFF
TRBJ2-7,TRBV7-9,CASSPLSPEQYF
TRBJ2-6,TRBV11-2,CASWVYSGANVLTF
TRBJ2-6,TRBV6-5,CASIATGYSGANVLTF
TRBJ2-7,TRBV7-9,CASSLVPSPSSYEQYF
TRBJ2-7,TRBV12-3/TRBV12-4,CASSSRAYSSYEQYF
TRBJ1-2,TRBV7-8,CAWSLGDNYGYTF
TRBJ1-1,TRBV7-9,CASSPRLITEAFF
TRBJ1-1,TRBV2,CASSEDRGPPEAFF
TRBJ2-5,TRBV18,CASSPSGGGRETQYF
TRBJ2-6,TRBV20-1,CSARLRETGANVLTF
TRBJ2-7,TRBV7-9,CASSTRDRGVYEQYF
TRBJ1-4,TRBV7-8,CASSRQGYEKLFF
TRBJ2-5,TRBV20-1,CSASLPYQETQYF
TRBJ1-5,TRBV25-1,CASSGQQGSQHF
TRBJ2-2,TRBV20-1,CSARGARDSDTTGELFF
TRBJ1-1,TRBV15,CATSRRPGTINTEAFF
TRBJ1-4,TRBV7-2,CASSLEGGLNEKLFF